This TCR beta chain emerged from a study of cytomegalovirus exposure and HLA in healthy donors. Trimming at V came to 5 bases and at J to 4 bases, leaving 6 bases not matched to a gene. CDR3 length: 15 residues. Germline V gene data show CDR1 as LGHNA and CDR2 as YSLEER. Primers for the PCR totalled 60 Vbeta and 13 Jbeta. Only in-frame clones appear in the TCRdb table, and some are missing; sequencing was by immunoSEQ multiplex PCR. The sample lists over 100,000 clones; roughly 80% were seen once. Sequencing was carried out using PBMCs. This TCR came from a female donor in good health and CMV-seronegative. The J gene is TRBJ1-5, the V gene TRBV4-3, with 9 bases lining up with TRBD1. Written as DNA, the CDR3 is TGCGCCAGCAGCTCCCGGACAGGGGTAAATCAGCCCCAGCATTTT. This sequence encodes CASSSRTGVNQPQHF.